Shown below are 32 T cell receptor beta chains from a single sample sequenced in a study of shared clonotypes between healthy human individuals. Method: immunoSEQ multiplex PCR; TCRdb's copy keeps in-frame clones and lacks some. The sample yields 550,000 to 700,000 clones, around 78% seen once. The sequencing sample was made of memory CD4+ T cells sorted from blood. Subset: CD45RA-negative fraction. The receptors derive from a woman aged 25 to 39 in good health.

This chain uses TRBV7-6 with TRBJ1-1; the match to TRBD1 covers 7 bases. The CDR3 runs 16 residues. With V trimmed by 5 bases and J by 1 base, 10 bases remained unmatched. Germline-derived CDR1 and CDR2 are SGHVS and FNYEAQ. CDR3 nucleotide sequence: TGTGCCAGCAGCCCTAGGGGGCAGGGGAGGAACACTGAAGCTTTCTTT. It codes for CASSPRGQGRNTEAFF.

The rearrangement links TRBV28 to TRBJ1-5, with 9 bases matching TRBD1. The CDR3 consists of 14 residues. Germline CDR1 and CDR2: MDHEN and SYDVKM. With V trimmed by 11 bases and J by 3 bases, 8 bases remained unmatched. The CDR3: CAGGTGLNNQPQHF. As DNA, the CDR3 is TGTGCCGGGGGGACAGGGCTAAACAATCAGCCCCAGCATTTT.

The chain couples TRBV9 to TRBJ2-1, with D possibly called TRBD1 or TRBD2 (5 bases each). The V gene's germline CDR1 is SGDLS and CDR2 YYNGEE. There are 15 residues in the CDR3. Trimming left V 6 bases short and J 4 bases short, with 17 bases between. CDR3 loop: CASNVGDAKYNEQFF. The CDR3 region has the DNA TGTGCCAGCAATGTAGGGGACGCAAAGTACAATGAGCAGTTCTTC. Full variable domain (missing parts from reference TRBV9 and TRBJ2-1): DSGVTQTPKHLITATGQRVTLRCSPRSGDLSVYWYQQSLDQGLQFLIQYYNGEERAKGNILERFSAQQFPDLHSELNLSSLELGDSALYFCASNVGDAKYNEQFFGPGTRLTVL.

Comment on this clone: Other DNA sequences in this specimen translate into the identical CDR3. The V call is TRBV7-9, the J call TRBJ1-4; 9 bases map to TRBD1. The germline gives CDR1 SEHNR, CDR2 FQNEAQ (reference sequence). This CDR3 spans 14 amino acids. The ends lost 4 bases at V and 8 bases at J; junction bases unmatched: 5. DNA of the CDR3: TGTGCCAGCAGCTCCGGGACAGGGAACGAAAAACTGTTTTTT. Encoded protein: CASSSGTGNEKLFF.

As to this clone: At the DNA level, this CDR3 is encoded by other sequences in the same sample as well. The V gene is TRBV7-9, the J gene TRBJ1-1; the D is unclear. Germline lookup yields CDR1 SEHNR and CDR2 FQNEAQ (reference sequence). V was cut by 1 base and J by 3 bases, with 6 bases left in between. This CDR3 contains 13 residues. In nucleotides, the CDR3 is TGTGCCAGCAGCTTAGTTGGGGACACTGAAGCTTTCTTT. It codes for CASSLVGDTEAFF.

This CDR3 is CASGLSFLNTEAFF. As DNA, the CDR3 is TGTGCCAGCGGATTATCTTTTCTGAACACTGAAGCTTTCTTT. This rearrangement joins TRBV6-5 to TRBJ1-1; the D is unclear. CDR3 length: 14 amino acids. Between the trimmed V and J ends, which lost 8 bases and 0 bases, there was a span of 13 bases. Per the germline V gene, CDR1 is MNHEY and CDR2 is SVGAGI.

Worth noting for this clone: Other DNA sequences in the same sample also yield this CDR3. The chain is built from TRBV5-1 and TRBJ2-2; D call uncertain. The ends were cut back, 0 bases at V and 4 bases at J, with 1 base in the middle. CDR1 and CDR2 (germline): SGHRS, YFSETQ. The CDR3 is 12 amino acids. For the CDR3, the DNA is TGCGCCAGCAGCTTGGCCACCGGGGAGCTGTTTTTT. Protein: CASSLATGELFF. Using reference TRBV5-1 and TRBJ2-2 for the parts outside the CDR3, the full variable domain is KAGVTQTPRYLIKTRGQQVTLSCSPISGHRSVSWYQQTPGQGLQFLFEYFSETQRNKGNFPGRFSGRQFSNSRSEMNVSTLELGDSALYLCASSLATGELFFGEGSRLTVL.

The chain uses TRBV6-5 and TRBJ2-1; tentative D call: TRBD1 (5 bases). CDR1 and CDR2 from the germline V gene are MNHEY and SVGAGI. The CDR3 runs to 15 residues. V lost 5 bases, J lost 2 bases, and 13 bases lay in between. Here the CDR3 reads CASSLDSSAYNEQFF. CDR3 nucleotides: TGTGCCAGCAGTCTCGACAGTTCAGCCTACAATGAGCAGTTCTTC.

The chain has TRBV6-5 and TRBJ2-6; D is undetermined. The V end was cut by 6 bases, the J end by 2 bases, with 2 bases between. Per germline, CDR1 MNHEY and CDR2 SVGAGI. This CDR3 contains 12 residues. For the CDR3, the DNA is TGTGCCAGCAGGACTGGGGCCAACGTCCTGACTTTC. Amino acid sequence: CASRTGANVLTF.

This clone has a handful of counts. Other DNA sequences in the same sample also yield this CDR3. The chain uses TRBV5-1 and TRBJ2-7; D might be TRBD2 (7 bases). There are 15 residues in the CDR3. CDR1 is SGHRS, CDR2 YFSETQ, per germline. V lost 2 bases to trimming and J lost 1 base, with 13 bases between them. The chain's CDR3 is CASSFGGGSSYEQYF. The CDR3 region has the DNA TGCGCCAGCAGCTTTGGGGGGGGCTCGTCCTACGAGCAGTACTTC.

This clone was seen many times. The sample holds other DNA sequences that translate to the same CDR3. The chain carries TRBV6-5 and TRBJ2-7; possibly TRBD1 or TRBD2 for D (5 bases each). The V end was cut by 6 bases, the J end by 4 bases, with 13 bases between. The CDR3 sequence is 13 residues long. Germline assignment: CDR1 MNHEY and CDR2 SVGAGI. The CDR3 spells CASRYRDGYEQYF. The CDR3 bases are TGTGCCAGCAGGTACCGGGACGGGTACGAGCAGTACTTC.

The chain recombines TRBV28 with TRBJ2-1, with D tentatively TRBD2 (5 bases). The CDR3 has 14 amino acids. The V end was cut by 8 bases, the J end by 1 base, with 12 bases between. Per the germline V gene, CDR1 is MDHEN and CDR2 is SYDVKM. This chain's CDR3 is CASEREGSYNEQFF. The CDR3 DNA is TGTGCCAGCGAAAGAGAGGGTTCCTACAATGAGCAGTTCTTC. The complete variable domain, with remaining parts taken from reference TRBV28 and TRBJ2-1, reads DVKVTQSSRYLVKRTGEKVFLECVQDMDHENMFWYRQDPGLGLRLIYFSYDVKMKEKGDIPEGYSVSREKKERFSLILESASTNQTSMYLCASEREGSYNEQFFGPGTRLTVL.

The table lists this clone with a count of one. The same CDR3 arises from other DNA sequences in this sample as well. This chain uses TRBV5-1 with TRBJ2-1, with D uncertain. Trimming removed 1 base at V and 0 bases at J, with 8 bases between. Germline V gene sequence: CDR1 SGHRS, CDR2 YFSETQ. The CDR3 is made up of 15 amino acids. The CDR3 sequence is CASSLNSGSYNEQFF. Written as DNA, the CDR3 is TGCGCCAGCAGCTTGAACTCCGGCTCCTACAATGAGCAGTTCTTC.

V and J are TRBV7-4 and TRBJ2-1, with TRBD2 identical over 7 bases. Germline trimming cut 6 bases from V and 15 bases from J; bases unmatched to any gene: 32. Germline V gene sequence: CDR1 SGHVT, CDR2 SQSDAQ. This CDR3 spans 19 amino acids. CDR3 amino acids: CASRFLPGMFSSPAGVSFF. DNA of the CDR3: TGTGCCAGCAGGTTCCTACCCGGGATGTTTAGCTCTCCGGCGGGAGTGTCGTTCTTC.

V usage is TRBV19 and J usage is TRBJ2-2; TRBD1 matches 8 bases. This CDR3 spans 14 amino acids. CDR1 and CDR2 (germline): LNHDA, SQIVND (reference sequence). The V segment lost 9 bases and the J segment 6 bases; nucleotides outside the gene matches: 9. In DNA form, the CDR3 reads TGTGCCAGCAGGACAGGGTTGGAGTCCGGGGAGCTGTTTTTT. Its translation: CASRTGLESGELFF.

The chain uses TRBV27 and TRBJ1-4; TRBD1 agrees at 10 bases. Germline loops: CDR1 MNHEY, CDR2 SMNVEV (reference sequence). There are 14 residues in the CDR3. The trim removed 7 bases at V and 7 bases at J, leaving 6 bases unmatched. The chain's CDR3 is CASTGTGVGEKLFF. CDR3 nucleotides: TGTGCCAGCACCGGGACAGGGGTGGGTGAAAAACTGTTTTTT.

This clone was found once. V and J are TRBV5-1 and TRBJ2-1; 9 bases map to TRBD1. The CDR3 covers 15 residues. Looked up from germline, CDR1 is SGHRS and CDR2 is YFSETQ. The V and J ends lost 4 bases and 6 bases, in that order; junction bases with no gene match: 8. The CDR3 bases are TGCGCCAGCAGCCCAGGACAGGGGCCCCTCAATGAGCAGTTCTTC. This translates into CASSPGQGPLNEQFF.

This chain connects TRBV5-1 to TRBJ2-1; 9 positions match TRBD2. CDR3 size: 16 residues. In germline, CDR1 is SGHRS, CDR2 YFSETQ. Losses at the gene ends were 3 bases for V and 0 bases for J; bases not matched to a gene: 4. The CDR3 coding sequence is TGCGCCAGCAGCTCTAGCGGGACGAGCTCCTACAATGAGCAGTTCTTC. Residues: CASSSSGTSSYNEQFF.

The CDR3 region is CASSLYRDAGELFF. CDR3 nucleotides: TGCGCCAGCAGCCTATACAGGGACGCCGGGGAGCTGTTTTTT. The chain uses TRBV5-1 and TRBJ2-2; the D gene is possibly TRBD1 (6 bases). The germline CDR1 and CDR2 sequences are SGHRS and YFSETQ. The CDR3 consists of 14 residues. V was cut by 4 bases and J by 6 bases, with 13 bases left in between.

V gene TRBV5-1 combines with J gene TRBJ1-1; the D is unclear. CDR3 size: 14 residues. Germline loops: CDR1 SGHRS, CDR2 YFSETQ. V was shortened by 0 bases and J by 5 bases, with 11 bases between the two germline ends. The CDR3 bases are TGCGCCAGCAGCTTGGCCCTAAGTGAGACTGAAGCTTTCTTT. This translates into CASSLALSETEAFF.

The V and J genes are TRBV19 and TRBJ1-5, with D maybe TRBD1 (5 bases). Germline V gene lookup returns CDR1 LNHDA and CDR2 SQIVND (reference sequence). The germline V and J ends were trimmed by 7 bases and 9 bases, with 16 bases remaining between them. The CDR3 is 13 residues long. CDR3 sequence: CASNPGGDSPQHF. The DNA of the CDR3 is TGTGCCAGTAACCCGGGGGGGGATTCGCCCCAGCATTTT.

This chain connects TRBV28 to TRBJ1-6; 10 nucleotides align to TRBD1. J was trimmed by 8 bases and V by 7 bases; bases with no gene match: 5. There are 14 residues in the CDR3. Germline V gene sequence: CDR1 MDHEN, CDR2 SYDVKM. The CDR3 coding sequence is TGTGCCAGCATCAGGGACAGGGGTTATTCACCCCTCCACTTT. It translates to CASIRDRGYSPLHF.

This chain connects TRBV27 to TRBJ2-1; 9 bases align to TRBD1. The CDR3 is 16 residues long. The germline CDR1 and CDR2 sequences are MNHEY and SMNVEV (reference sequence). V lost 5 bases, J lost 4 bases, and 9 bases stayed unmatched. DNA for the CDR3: TGTGCCAGCAGTCACCGCTGGGACAGGGTGTACAATGAGCAGTTCTTC. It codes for CASSHRWDRVYNEQFF.

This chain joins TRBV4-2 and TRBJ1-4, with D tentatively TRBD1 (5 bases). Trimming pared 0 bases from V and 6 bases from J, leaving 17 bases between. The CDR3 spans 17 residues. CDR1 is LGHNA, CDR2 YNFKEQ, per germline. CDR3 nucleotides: TGTGCCAGCAGCCAAGACAATGTTGGGGCGCGTTATGAAAAACTGTTTTTT. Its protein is CASSQDNVGARYEKLFF.

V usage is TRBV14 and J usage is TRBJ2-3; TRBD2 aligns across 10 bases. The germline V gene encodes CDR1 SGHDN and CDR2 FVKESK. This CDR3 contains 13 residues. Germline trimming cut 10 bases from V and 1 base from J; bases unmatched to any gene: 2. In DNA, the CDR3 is TGTGCCATCGGACTAGCGGGCACAGATACGCAGTATTTT. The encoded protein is CAIGLAGTDTQYF.

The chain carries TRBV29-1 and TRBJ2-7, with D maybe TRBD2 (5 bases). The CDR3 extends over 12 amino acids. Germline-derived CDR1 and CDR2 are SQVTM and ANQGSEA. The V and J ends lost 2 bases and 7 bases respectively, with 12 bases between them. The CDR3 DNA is TGCAGCGTTGAAAAGGTACGGGGTGAGCAGTACTTC. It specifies CSVEKVRGEQYF.

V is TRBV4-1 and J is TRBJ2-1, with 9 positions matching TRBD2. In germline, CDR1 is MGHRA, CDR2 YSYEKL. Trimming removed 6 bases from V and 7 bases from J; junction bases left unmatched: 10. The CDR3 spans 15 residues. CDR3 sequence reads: CASRAGSGSFNEQFF. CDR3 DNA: TGCGCCAGCAGGGCTGGTAGCGGGAGTTTTAATGAGCAGTTCTTC.

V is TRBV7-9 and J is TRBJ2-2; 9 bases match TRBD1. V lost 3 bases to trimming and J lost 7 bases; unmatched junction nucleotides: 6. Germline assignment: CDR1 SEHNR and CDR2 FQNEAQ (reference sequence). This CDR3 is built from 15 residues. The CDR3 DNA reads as TGTGCCAGCAGCTTTCGACAGGGGGTTTTCGGGGAGCTGTTTTTT. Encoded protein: CASSFRQGVFGELFF.

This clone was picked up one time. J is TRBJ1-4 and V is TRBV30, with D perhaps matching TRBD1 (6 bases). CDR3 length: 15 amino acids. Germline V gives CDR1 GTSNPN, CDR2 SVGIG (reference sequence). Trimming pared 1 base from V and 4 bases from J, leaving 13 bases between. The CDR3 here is CAWSDQQGYNEKLFF. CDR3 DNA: TGTGCCTGGAGTGACCAACAGGGCTATAATGAAAAACTGTTTTTT.

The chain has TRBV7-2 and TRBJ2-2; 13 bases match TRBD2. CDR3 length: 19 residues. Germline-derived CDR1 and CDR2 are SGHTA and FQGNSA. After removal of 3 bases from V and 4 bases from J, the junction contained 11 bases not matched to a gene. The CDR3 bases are TGTGCCAGCAGCTTGCCCACTAGCGGGAGGGCCTCGAGCACCGGGGAGCTGTTTTTT. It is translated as CASSLPTSGRASSTGELFF. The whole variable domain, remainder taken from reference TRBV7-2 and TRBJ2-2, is GAGVSQSPSNKVTEKGKDVELRCDPISGHTALYWYRQSLGQGLEFLIYFQGNSAPDKSGLPSDRFSAERTGGSVSTLTIQRTQQEDSAVYLCASSLPTSGRASSTGELFFGEGSRLTVL.

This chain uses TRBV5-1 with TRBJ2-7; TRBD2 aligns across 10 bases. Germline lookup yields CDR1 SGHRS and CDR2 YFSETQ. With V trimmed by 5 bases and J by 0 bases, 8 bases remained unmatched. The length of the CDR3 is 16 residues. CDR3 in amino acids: CASSPSGSSGSYEQYF. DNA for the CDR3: TGCGCCAGCAGTCCTAGCGGGAGTTCTGGCTCCTACGAGCAGTACTTC.

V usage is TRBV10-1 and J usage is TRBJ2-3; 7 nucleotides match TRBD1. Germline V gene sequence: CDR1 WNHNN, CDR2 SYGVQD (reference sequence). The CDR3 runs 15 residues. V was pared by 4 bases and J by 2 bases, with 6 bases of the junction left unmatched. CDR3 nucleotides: TGCGCCAGCAGTGCCGCCGGGACAGACACAGATACGCAGTATTTT. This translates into CASSAAGTDTDTQYF.